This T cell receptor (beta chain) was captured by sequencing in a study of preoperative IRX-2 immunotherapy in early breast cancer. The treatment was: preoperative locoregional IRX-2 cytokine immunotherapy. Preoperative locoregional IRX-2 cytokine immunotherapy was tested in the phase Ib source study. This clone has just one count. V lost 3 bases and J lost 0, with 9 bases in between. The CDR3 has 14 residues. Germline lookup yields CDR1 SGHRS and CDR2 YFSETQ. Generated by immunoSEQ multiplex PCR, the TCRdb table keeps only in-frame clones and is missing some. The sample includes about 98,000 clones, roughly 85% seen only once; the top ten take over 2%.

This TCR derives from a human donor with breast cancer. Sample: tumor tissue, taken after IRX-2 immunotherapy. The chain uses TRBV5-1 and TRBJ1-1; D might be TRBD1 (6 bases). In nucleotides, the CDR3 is TGCGCCAGCAGCTGGGGACAATTGAACACTGAAGCTTTCTTT. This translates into CASSWGQLNTEAFF. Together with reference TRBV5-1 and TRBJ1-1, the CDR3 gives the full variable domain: KAGVTQTPRYLIKTRGQQVTLSCSPISGHRSVSWYQQTPGQGLQFLFEYFSETQRNKGNFPGRFSGRQFSNSRSEMNVSTLELGDSALYLCASSWGQLNTEAFFGQGTRLTVV.